This T cell receptor beta chain came from a study of T cell responses to AZD1222 COVID-19 vaccine. Across the study: Analyses pooled second doses at about 4 or about 12 weeks.

Losses at the gene ends were 7 bases for V and 2 bases for J; bases not matched to a gene: 6. The CDR3 runs 14 residues. Germline V CDR1 and CDR2: SQVTM, ANQGSEA. The data were produced by immunoSEQ multiplex PCR, yet TCRdb's version contains in-frame clones alone and is incomplete. The sample has some 120,000 clones, around 90% seen once. This clonotype was sampled from an adult in good health. Specimen: peripheral blood, collected on day 0 of AZD1222 vaccination. The V gene is TRBV29-1, the J gene TRBJ2-3, with 10 bases matching TRBD2. CDR3 nucleotide sequence: TGCAGCGGATCTAGCGGGGGAGTCACAGATACGCAGTATTTT. It codes for CSGSSGGVTDTQYF.